What follows describes a single T cell receptor beta chain. Its antigen is unknown. The data were obtained in a study of CD8 T cells in Susac syndrome. A quantity of about 0.45 to 1 ug RNA underwent reverse transcription using random hexamers. The authors amplified TCR beta CDR3 across 54 Vbeta and 13 Jbeta using immunoSEQ multiplex PCR. TCRdb reanalysed the immunoSEQ multiplex PCR reads using MiXCR and keeps one entry per CDR3 protein. The data hold some 450,000 distinct CDR3 sequences, with around 85% observed a single time. The study, taken as a whole, reports: The authors acknowledged that their TCR sequencing and HLA analysis involved a relatively small number of individuals.

Sequences were obtained from CD8+ T cells from PBMCs. The receptor comes from a human donor with multiple sclerosis.

DNA of the CDR3: TGTGCCAGCAGTTTATTGGGGACACCGATTGAAGCTTTCTTT. It yields the protein CASSLLGTPIEAFF. V usage is TRBV27 and J usage is TRBJ1-1, with D perhaps matching TRBD1 (6 bases). CDR1 and CDR2 (germline): MNHEY, SMNVEV (reference sequence). V was clipped by 1 base and J by 7 bases, with 13 bases between them. The CDR3 loop spans 14 amino acids.